The rows below give T cell receptor beta chains drawn from one sample of a study of T-cell memory formation after mild COVID-19. TCRdb ran MiXCR on the 5' RACE reads and lists one entry per CDR3 protein. The sample lists about 470,000 distinct CDR3 sequences, approximately 25% occurring once. The specimen sequenced was PBMCs or a T cell subset sorted from them (not recorded which). These receptors were taken from an adult woman who had mild COVID-19 (a few samples of this study predate the infection). Cell type and time point are not known. Both conserved end residues are part of each CDR3.

J	V	CDR3
TRBJ2-3	TRBV29-1	CSVDGPVGYAVENTQYF
TRBJ2-5	TRBV12-3/TRBV12-4	CASRFGETQYF
TRBJ2-5	TRBV10-3	CAISGLAGGRKETQYF
TRBJ1-1	TRBV6-6	CASSYSGTDFGAAEAFF
TRBJ1-2	TRBV12-3/TRBV12-4	CASSLLDSRGYTF
TRBJ2-7	TRBV7-8	CASSSAGGRSSGEQYF
TRBJ1-2	TRBV20-1	CSASVSANYGYTF
TRBJ2-1	TRBV7-9	CASSVPGGEQFF
TRBJ2-1	TRBV29-1	CSVEDTPWGGNYNEQFF
TRBJ2-7	TRBV18	CASSPTDRGSYEQYF
TRBJ2-5	TRBV18	CASSPFLAGETQYF
TRBJ1-2	TRBV7-2	CASSSDRGDYGYTF
TRBJ1-1	TRBV12-3/TRBV12-4	CASRATGMTTEAFF
TRBJ2-4	TRBV7-8	CASSLGADIQYF
TRBJ2-7	TRBV12-3/TRBV12-4	CASSYFEGEQYF
TRBJ1-1	TRBV12-3/TRBV12-4	CASSFTVGNTEAFF
TRBJ1-4	TRBV28	CASSYVAPTNEKLFF
TRBJ1-1	TRBV7-8	CASSRGGGGDAEAFF
TRBJ1-5	TRBV30	CAWSLGGGSQPQHF
TRBJ1-2	TRBV30	CAWTGGNYGYTF
TRBJ2-5	TRBV6-5	CASSGWRGETQYF
TRBJ1-2	TRBV12-3/TRBV12-4	CASSQTVIYGYTF
TRBJ2-7	TRBV3-1	CASSKLAGGTYEQYF
TRBJ1-3	TRBV18	CASSPFRTGSGNTIYF
TRBJ2-7	TRBV5-1	CASSLVPGGDEQYF
TRBJ2-5	TRBV11-1	CASSLAGTGMETQYF
TRBJ2-1	TRBV30	CARSEGAGYNEQFF
TRBJ2-3	TRBV7-9	CASSIGAREDTQYF
TRBJ2-7	TRBV6-6	CASSHGTALVEQYF
TRBJ1-1	TRBV15	CATSRDTGFAEAFF
TRBJ2-1	TRBV9	CASSVELAGGSYNEQFF
TRBJ2-1	TRBV11-1	CASSLSFVYNEQFF
TRBJ2-7	TRBV19	CASSTLTGDEQYF
TRBJ2-1	TRBV5-1	CASSFWRDANEQFF
TRBJ1-1	TRBV19	CASSAFPAEAFF
TRBJ1-1	TRBV5-5	CASSQKTGVDTEAFF
TRBJ2-5	TRBV5-1	CASALGLAETQYF
TRBJ2-1	TRBV12-3/TRBV12-4	CASRVGQGTYNEQFF
TRBJ1-2	TRBV6-5	CASSHSLSGRVYGYTF
TRBJ1-1	TRBV6-5	CASSYTGRTEAFF
TRBJ2-3	TRBV7-3	CASSLYGGSSDTQYF
TRBJ2-3	TRBV7-2	CASSRRGQGSGTQYF
TRBJ1-5	TRBV5-1	CASSLDRSNQPQHF
TRBJ1-2	TRBV7-8	CASSPGLVGTF
TRBJ2-7	TRBV7-9	CASSPDGETYEQYF
TRBJ2-1	TRBV7-3	CASSPSRVSSYNEQFF
TRBJ1-5	TRBV9	CASSHGGGTGGDPQHF
TRBJ2-1	TRBV4-2	CASSRGLAGGLGDNEQFF
TRBJ2-1	TRBV7-3	CASSPGVGQYNEQFF
TRBJ2-7	TRBV20-1	CSASLAGTGSEQYF
TRBJ2-7	TRBV27	CASSLTGQGISEQYF